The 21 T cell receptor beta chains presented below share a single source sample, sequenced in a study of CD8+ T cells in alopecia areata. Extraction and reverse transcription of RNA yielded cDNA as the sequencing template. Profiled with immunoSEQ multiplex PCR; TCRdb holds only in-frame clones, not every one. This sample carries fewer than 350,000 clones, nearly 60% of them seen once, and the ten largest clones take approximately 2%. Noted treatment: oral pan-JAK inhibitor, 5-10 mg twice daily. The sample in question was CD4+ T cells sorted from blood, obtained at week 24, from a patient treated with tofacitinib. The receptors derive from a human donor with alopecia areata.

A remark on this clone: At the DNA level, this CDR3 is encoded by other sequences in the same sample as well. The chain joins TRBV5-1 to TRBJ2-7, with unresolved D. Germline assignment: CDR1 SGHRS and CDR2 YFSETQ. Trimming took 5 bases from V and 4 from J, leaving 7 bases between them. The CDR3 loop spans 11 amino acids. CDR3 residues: CASRSEYEQYF. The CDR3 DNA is TGCGCCAGCAGGTCGGAATACGAGCAGTACTTC.

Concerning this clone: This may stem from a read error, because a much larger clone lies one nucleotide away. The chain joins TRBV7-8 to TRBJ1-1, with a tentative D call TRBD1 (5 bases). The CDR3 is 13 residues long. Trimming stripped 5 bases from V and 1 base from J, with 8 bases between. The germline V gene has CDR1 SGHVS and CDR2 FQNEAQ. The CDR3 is CASSDRANTEAFF. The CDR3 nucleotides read TGTGCCAGCAGCGACAGAGCGAACACTGAAGCTTTCTTT.

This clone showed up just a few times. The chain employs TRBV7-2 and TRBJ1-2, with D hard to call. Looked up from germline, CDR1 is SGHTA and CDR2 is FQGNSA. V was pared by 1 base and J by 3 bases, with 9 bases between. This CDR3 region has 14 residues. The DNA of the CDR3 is TGTGCCAGCAGCTTAGTACGGCGCCACTATGGCTACACCTTC. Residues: CASSLVRRHYGYTF.

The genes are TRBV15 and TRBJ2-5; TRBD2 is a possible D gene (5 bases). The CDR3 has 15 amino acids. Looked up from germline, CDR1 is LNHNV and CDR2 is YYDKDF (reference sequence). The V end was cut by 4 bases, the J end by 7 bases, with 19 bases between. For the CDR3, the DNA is TGTGCCACCAGCACAAACCTCATCCTAGGGAGGACCCAGTACTTC. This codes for CATSTNLILGRTQYF.

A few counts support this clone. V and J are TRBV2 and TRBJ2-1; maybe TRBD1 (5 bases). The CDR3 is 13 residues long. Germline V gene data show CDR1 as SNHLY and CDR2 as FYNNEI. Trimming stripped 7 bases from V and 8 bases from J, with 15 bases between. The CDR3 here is CASKESAGYEQFF. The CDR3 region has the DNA TGTGCCAGCAAAGAATCAGCAGGGTATGAGCAGTTCTTC.

CDR3 DNA: TGTGCCAGCAGCTTAGGGACGAACACCGGGGAGCTGTTTTTT. Its translation is CASSLGTNTGELFF. The V gene is TRBV7-8, the J gene TRBJ2-2; D gene unclear. V lost 1 base, J lost 0 bases, and 3 bases lay in between. The germline CDR1 and CDR2 sequences are SGHVS and FQNEAQ. The CDR3 sequence is 14 residues long.

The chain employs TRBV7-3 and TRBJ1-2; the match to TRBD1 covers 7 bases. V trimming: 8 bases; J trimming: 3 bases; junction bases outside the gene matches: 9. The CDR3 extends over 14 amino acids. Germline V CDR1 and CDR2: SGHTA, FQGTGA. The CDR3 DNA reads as TGTGCCAGCGGAAAGGGTCAGGGGGACTATGGCTACACCTTC. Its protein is CASGKGQGDYGYTF.

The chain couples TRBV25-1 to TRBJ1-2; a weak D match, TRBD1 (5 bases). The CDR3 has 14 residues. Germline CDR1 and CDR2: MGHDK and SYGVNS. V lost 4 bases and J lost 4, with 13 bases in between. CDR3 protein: CASSGPGRSYGYTF. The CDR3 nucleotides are TGTGCCAGCAGTGGTCCGGGACGGTCCTATGGCTACACCTTC.

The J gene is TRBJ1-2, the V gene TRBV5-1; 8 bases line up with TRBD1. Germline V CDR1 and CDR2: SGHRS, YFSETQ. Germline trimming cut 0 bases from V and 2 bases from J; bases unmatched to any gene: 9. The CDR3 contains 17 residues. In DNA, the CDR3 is TGCGCCAGCAGCTTGGGCCGGAGGACAGGGAAGAACTATGGCTACACCTTC. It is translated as CASSLGRRTGKNYGYTF.

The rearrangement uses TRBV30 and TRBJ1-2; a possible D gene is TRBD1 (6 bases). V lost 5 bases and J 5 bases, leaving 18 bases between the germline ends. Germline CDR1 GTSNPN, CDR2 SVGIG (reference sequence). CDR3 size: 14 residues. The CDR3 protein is CAWDPTGPGYGYTF. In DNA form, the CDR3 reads TGTGCCTGGGACCCGACAGGACCAGGGTATGGCTACACCTTC.

This CDR3 is CASSYGGQGNQHF. As DNA, the CDR3 is TGTGCCAGCAGTTACGGAGGACAGGGGAACCAGCATTTT. The chain recombines TRBV6-5 with TRBJ1-5; TRBD1 matches at 9 bases. V dropped 2 bases and J dropped 12; count of bases not matched to a gene: 5. There are 13 residues in the CDR3. CDR1 and CDR2 (germline): MNHEY, SVGAGI.

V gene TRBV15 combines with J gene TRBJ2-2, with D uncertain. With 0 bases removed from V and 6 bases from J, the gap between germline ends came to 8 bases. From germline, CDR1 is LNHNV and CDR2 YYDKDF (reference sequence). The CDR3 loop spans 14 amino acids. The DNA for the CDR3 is TGTGCCACCAGCAGAGATGGGTCGGCCGGGGAGCTGTTTTTT. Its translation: CATSRDGSAGELFF.

For the CDR3, the DNA is TGCGCCAGCAGCCAAGAAGGTGTAGTAACCGGTGGAAACACCATATATTTT. The encoded protein is CASSQEGVVTGGNTIYF. This rearrangement joins TRBV4-3 to TRBJ1-3; D is ambiguous. The CDR3 runs 17 residues. V gave up 0 bases and J gave up 3 bases, with 15 bases separating them. CDR1 and CDR2 from the germline V gene are LGHNA and YSLEER.

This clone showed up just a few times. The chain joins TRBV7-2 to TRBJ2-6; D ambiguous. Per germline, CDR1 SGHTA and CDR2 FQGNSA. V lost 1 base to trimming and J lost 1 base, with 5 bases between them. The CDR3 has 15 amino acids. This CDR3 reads CASSLGPSGANVLTF. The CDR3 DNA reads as TGTGCCAGCAGCTTAGGCCCATCTGGGGCCAACGTCCTGACTTTC.

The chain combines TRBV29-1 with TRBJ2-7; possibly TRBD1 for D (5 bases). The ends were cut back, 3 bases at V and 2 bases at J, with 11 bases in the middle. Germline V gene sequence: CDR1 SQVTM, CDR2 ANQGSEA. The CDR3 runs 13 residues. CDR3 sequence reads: CSVELRQTYEQYF. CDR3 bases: TGCAGCGTTGAGCTGAGACAGACCTACGAGCAGTACTTC.

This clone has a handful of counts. Written as DNA, the CDR3 is TGTGCCAGCAGCGTAGCGGGGGGGCTTAGAGATACGCAGTATTTT. As protein: CASSVAGGLRDTQYF. The chain joins TRBV9 to TRBJ2-3; 8 bases are shared with TRBD2. Germline V gives CDR1 SGDLS, CDR2 YYNGEE. This CDR3 has 15 residues. Losses at the gene ends were 0 bases for V and 5 bases for J; bases not matched to a gene: 5.

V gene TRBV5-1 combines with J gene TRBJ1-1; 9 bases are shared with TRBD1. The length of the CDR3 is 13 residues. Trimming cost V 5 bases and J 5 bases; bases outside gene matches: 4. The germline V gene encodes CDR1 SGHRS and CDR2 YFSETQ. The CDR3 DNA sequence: TGCGCCAGCAGAACAGGGGGCGAGACTGAAGCTTTCTTT. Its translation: CASRTGGETEAFF.

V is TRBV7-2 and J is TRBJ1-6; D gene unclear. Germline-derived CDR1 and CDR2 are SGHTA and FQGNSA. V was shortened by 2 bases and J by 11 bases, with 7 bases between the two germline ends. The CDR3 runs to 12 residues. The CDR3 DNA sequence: TGTGCCAGCAGCTTAATCGGGACACCCCTCCACTTT. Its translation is CASSLIGTPLHF.

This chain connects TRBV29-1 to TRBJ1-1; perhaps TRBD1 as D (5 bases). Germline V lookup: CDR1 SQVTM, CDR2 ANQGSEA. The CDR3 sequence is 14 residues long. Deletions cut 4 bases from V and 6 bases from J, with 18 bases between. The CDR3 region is CSVGDRGGLPEAFF. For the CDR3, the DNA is TGCAGCGTTGGAGACCGGGGGGGTTTGCCTGAAGCTTTCTTT.

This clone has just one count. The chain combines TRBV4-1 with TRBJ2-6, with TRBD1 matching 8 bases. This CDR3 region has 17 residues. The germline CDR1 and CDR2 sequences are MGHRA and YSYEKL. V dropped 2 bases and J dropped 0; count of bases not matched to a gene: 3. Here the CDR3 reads CASSQWTGNSGANVLTF. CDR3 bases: TGCGCCAGCAGCCAATGGACAGGGAACTCTGGGGCCAACGTCCTGACTTTC.

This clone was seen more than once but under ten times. This CDR3 reads CASSLEARGGVGQPQHF. The CDR3 DNA reads TGTGCCAGCAGCTTAGAGGCAAGGGGCGGGGTTGGTCAGCCCCAGCATTTT. The rearrangement links TRBV7-2 to TRBJ1-5; D may be TRBD1 (5 bases). Germline V gives CDR1 SGHTA, CDR2 FQGNSA. The CDR3 spans 17 residues. The V gene lost 1 base and the J gene lost 6 bases, with 19 bases spanning the gap. The full variable domain, in which reference TRBV7-2 and TRBJ1-5 provide the parts outside the CDR3, is GAGVSQSPSNKVTEKGKDVELRCDPISGHTALYWYRQSLGQGLEFLIYFQGNSAPDKSGLPSDRFSAERTGGSVSTLTIQRTQQEDSAVYLCASSLEARGGVGQPQHFGDGTRLSIL.